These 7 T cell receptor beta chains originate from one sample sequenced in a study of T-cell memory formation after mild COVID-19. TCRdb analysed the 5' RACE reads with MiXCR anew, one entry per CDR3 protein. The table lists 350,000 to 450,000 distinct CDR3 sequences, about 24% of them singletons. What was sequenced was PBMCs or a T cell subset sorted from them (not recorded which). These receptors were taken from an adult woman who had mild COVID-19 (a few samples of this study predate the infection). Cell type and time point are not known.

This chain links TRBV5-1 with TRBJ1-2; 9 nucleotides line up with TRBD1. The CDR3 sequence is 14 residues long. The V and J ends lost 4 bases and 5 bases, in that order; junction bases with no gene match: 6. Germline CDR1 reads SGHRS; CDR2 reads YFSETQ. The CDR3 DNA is TGCGCCAGCAGCCAGAGGGGGACAGGGTATGGCTACACCTTC. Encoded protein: CASSQRGTGYGYTF.

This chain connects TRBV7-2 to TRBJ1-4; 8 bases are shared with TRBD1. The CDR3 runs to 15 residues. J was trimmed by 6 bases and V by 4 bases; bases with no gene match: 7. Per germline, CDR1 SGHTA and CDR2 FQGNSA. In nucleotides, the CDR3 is TGTGCCAGCAGCTCCAGGACAGGGTCGCATGAAAAACTGTTTTTT. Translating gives CASSSRTGSHEKLFF.

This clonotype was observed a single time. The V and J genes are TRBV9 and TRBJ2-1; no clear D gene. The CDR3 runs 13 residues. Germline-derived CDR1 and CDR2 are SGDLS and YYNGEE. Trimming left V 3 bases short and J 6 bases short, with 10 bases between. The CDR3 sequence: CASSAYLLNEQFF. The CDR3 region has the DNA TGTGCCAGCAGCGCCTATCTTCTCAATGAGCAGTTCTTC.

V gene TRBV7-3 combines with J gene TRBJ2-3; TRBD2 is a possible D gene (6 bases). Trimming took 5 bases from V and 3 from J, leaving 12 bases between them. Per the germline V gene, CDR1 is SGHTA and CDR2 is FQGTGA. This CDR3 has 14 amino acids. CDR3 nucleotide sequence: TGTGCCAGCAGCCCGGGACTTCCGACAGATACGCAGTATTTT. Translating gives CASSPGLPTDTQYF.

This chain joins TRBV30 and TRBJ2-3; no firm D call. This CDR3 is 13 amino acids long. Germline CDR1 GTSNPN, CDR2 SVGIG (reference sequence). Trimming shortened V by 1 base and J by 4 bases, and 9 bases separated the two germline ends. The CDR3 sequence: CAWSDSYSDTQYF. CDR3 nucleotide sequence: TGTGCCTGGAGTGACTCATATTCAGATACGCAGTATTTT. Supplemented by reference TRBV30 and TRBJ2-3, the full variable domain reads SQTIHQWPATLVQPVGSPLSLECTVEGTSNPNLYWYRQAAGRGLQLLFYSVGIGQISSEVPQNLSASRPQDRQFILSSKKLLLSDSGFYLCAWSDSYSDTQYFGPGTRLTVL.

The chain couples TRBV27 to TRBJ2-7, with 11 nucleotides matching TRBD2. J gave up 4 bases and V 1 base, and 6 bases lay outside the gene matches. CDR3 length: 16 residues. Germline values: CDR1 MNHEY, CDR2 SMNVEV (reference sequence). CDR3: CASSLWASGGLYEQYF. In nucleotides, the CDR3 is TGTGCCAGCAGTTTATGGGCTAGCGGGGGGTTATACGAGCAGTACTTC.

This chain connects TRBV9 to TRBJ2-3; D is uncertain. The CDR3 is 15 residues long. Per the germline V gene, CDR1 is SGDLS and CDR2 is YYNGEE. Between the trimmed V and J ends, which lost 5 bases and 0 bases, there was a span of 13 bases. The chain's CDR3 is CASSVWPTSTDTQYF. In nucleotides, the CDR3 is TGTGCCAGCAGTGTGTGGCCGACTAGCACAGATACGCAGTATTTT.